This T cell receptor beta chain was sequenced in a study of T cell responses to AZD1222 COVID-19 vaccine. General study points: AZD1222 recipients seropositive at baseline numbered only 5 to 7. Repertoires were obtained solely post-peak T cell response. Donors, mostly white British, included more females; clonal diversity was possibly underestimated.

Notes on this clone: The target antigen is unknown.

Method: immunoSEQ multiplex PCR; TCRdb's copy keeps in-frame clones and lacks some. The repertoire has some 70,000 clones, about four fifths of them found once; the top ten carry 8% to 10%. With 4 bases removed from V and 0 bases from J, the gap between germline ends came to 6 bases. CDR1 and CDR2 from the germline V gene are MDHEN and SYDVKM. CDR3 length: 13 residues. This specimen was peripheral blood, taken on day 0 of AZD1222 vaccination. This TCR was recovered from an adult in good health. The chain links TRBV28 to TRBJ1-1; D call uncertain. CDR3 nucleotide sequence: TGTGCCAGCAGTTGGACGGTGAACACTGAAGCTTTCTTT. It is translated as CASSWTVNTEAFF. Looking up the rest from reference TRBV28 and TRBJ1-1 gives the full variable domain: DVKVTQSSRYLVKRTGEKVFLECVQDMDHENMFWYRQDPGLGLRLIYFSYDVKMKEKGDIPEGYSVSREKKERFSLILESASTNQTSMYLCASSWTVNTEAFFGQGTRLTVV.